This TCR beta chain emerged from a study of regulatory T cells in long-lasting Graves disease. General observations from the study: Study was limited to peripheral blood, excluding thyroid tissue.

The CDR3 spans 13 residues. The V gene's germline CDR1 is ENHRY and CDR2 SYGVKD. Trimming cost V 3 bases and J 14 bases; bases outside gene matches: 9. Researchers made TCR beta libraries by using iRepertoire HTBI primers and running Arm-PCR on CDR3 regions. Each CDR3 protein is one row after TCRdb ran MiXCR on the multiplex PCR reads. The sample consists of 350,000 to 550,000 distinct CDR3 sequences, 15% of them appearing once. This clonotype was counted many times. Its antigen is still unknown. The sample's time point: newly diagnosed GD, antithyroid drugs for less than 3 months. Following extraction of RNA from PBMCs, that RNA was used to make the TCR library. The same data also contributed to another study, on T cells in Graves' hyperthyroidism and ophthalmopathy. That source adds: Diagnosing involved the use of clinical symptoms, serum thyroxine and TRAb, thyroid ultrasound and orbital computed tomography. With the HTBI primer set, the TCR CDR3 went through a first round of RT-PCR.

The chain uses TRBV10-3 and TRBJ1-2; 10 nucleotides match TRBD1. The clonotype originates from a woman in her 30s with Graves disease. The sample consisted of peripheral blood mononuclear cells (PBMCs), taken at new diagnosis, from a patient treated with antithyroid drugs. The DNA of the CDR3 is TGTGCCATCAGTGACCTGGACAGGGGGGCACTAACCTTC. Translated, it gives CAISDLDRGALTF.